The 21 T cell receptor beta chains listed next were all sequenced from one sample in a study of cytomegalovirus exposure and HLA in healthy donors. The PCR had 60 Vbeta and 13 Jbeta primers. TCRdb keeps only in-frame clones here, not all; method: immunoSEQ multiplex PCR. This table has more than 80,000 clones, 71% appearing once. The specimen was PBMCs. The receptors originated from a female donor in good health and CMV-seronegative.

This chain connects TRBV29-1 to TRBJ2-3; 16 bases are shared with TRBD2. V dropped 6 bases and J dropped 1; count of bases not matched to a gene: 7. Germline V lookup: CDR1 SQVTM, CDR2 ANQGSEA. The CDR3 is 17 amino acids. DNA for the CDR3: TGCAGCGTCGGGGGACTAGCGGGAGGGTCGGGCACAGATACGCAGTATTTT. Its translation is CSVGGLAGGSGTDTQYF.

This rearrangement joins TRBV7-8 to TRBJ2-7; 8 nucleotides line up with TRBD2. Trimming cost V 5 bases and J 5 bases; bases outside gene matches: 8. Germline assignment: CDR1 SGHVS and CDR2 FQNEAQ. CDR3 length equals 14 residues. DNA for the CDR3: TGTGCCAGCAGCGATCCGGGACTAGAGAACGAGCAGTACTTC. Translated, it gives CASSDPGLENEQYF.

The chain combines TRBV11-1 with TRBJ2-7, with D maybe TRBD1 (5 bases). This CDR3 is built from 14 residues. Germline values: CDR1 SGHAT, CDR2 FQDESV (reference sequence). Trimming took off 2 bases at V and 1 base at J, with 9 bases between the two ends. The CDR3 DNA reads as TGTGCCAGCAGCTTACGACAGCTTTCCTACGAGCAGTACTTC. As protein: CASSLRQLSYEQYF. The entire variable domain, with the rest obtained from reference TRBV11-1 and TRBJ2-7, is as follows: EAEVAQSPRYKITEKSQAVAFWCDPISGHATLYWYRQILGQGPELLVQFQDESVVDDSQLPKDRFSAERLKGVDSTLKIQPAELGDSAMYLCASSLRQLSYEQYFGPGTRLTVT.

The V gene is TRBV19, the J gene TRBJ1-1; tentatively, D is TRBD1 (5 bases). There are 14 residues in the CDR3. Looked up from germline, CDR1 is LNHDA and CDR2 is SQIVND (reference sequence). V lost 7 bases and J lost 7, with 19 bases in between. The CDR3 is CASTRTGTVGEAFF. The CDR3, as DNA: TGTGCCAGTACCCGGACGGGGACTGTTGGTGAAGCTTTCTTT.

This rearrangement joins TRBV7-2 to TRBJ2-1; 7 bases are shared with TRBD2. With V trimmed by 3 bases and J by 14 bases, 10 bases remained unmatched. The CDR3 consists of 13 residues. CDR1 and CDR2 (germline): SGHTA, FQGNSA. The CDR3 here is CASSLGGSRGKFF. Written as DNA, the CDR3 is TGTGCCAGCAGCTTGGGCGGGAGCCGTGGGAAGTTCTTC.

The V gene is TRBV7-2, the J gene TRBJ2-7, with a tentative D call TRBD2 (5 bases). V lost 1 base and J lost 7, with 11 bases in between. CDR1 and CDR2 (germline): SGHTA, FQGNSA. This CDR3 is built from 13 residues. CDR3 coding DNA: TGTGCCAGCAGCTTAGGGCGGGTACAGGAGCAGTACTTC. Amino acids: CASSLGRVQEQYF.

The count of this clone is one. This chain links TRBV16 with TRBJ2-7; unclear D gene. CDR3 length: 13 residues. V was clipped by 4 bases and J by 2 bases, with 9 bases between them. CDR1 and CDR2 from the germline V gene are KGHSY and FQNENV. The CDR3 nucleotides are TGTGCCAGCAGCCCCACTGTTGCCTACGAGCAGTACTTC. Encoded protein: CASSPTVAYEQYF. The full variable domain, completed using reference TRBV16 and TRBJ2-7, is GEEVAQTPKHLVRGEGQKAKLYCAPIKGHSYVFWYQQVLKNEFKFLISFQNENVFDETGMPKERFSAKCLPNSPCSLEIQATKLEDSAVYFCASSPTVAYEQYFGPGTRLTVT.

The chain links TRBV7-8 to TRBJ2-5; D is perhaps TRBD2 (7 bases). The J call may be wrong; the DNA end is better matched by TRBJ2-7. CDR1 is SGHVS and CDR2 is FQNEAQ in the germline V gene. The CDR3 consists of 15 residues. The CDR3 region is CASSLEAGATYEQYF. In nucleotides, the CDR3 is TGTGCCAGCAGCTTAGAGGCGGGGGCTACCTACGAGCAGTACTTC.

The CDR3 DNA reads as TGTGCCAGCAGCTTCTGGGGGGGGGATGAGCAGTTCTTC. Translation: CASSFWGGDEQFF. The chain has TRBV5-6 and TRBJ2-1, with TRBD2 matching over 7 bases. Trimming removed 2 bases from V and 8 bases from J; junction bases left unmatched: 4. The CDR3 has 13 residues. Germline V gives CDR1 SGHDT, CDR2 YYEEEE.

The chain couples TRBV6-1 to TRBJ1-1, with 9 positions matching TRBD1. This CDR3 has 14 amino acids. The V and J ends lost 4 bases and 2 bases, in that order; junction bases with no gene match: 2. Looked up from germline, CDR1 is MNHNS and CDR2 is SASEGT. The CDR3 nucleotides are TGTGCCAGCAGTGCGGGACAGGGTAACACTGAAGCTTTCTTT. It codes for CASSAGQGNTEAFF.

This chain uses TRBV7-2 with TRBJ1-1; the D gene is possibly TRBD1 (5 bases). Germline V gene sequence: CDR1 SGHTA, CDR2 FQGNSA. This CDR3 has 14 residues. Between the trimmed V and J ends, which lost 0 bases and 12 bases, there was a span of 17 bases. CDR3 nucleotides: TGTGCCAGCAGCTTAGCCGCTGGACACACGGAGACTTTCTTT. Protein: CASSLAAGHTETFF.

This chain joins TRBV5-6 and TRBJ1-1; D may be TRBD1 (5 bases). From germline, CDR1 is SGHDT and CDR2 YYEEEE. The CDR3 runs to 12 residues. Deletions cut 4 bases from V and 10 bases from J, with 14 bases between. In DNA, the CDR3 is TGTGCCAGCAGCCCGGGACCGGGGGTAGCTTTCTTT. Translation: CASSPGPGVAFF.

This chain uses TRBV28 with TRBJ1-5; TRBD1 is a possible D gene (5 bases). Germline CDR1 reads MDHEN; CDR2 reads SYDVKM. V lost 4 bases, J lost 1 base, and 17 bases lay in between. CDR3 size: 17 residues. The CDR3 DNA reads TGTGCCAGCAGTTCCCCCGTGGGGCTGGTGAGCAATCAGCCCCAGCATTTT. Its translation is CASSSPVGLVSNQPQHF.

The V call is TRBV28, the J call TRBJ2-7; 11 bases agree with TRBD2. This CDR3 has 15 residues. V was clipped by 3 bases and J by 3 bases; unmatched bases: 4. Germline loops: CDR1 MDHEN, CDR2 SYDVKM. The CDR3 protein is CASSLGSGRGYEQYF. Written as DNA, the CDR3 is TGTGCCAGCAGTTTGGGTAGCGGGAGGGGCTACGAGCAGTACTTC.

This chain uses TRBV28 with TRBJ2-5; TRBD2 matches at 7 bases. The J call is uncertain, as TRBJ2-7 better fits the DNA end. The CDR3 contains 14 residues. Germline V gives CDR1 MDHEN, CDR2 SYDVKM. CDR3 region: CASTPGGLPYEQYF. CDR3 sequence (DNA): TGTGCCAGCACCCCCGGGGGACTACCTTACGAGCAGTACTTC.

This clone was found once. The chain has TRBV7-2 and TRBJ2-1, with 12 bases that match TRBD2. The CDR3 is made up of 18 amino acids. Germline-derived CDR1 and CDR2 are SGHTA and FQGNSA. Germline trimming cut 2 bases from V and 6 bases from J; bases unmatched to any gene: 11. The CDR3 here is CASSLRLAGDEKGNEQFF. The CDR3 DNA is TGTGCCAGCAGCTTACGACTAGCGGGAGATGAGAAGGGCAATGAGCAGTTCTTC.

V gene TRBV4-1 combines with J gene TRBJ2-7, with D perhaps matching TRBD1 (5 bases). The CDR3 spans 13 residues. Trimming stripped 5 bases from V and 4 bases from J, with 12 bases between. The germline V gene encodes CDR1 MGHRA and CDR2 YSYEKL. CDR3: CASSFIRDYEQYF. The CDR3 nucleotides are TGCGCCAGCAGCTTCATCAGGGATTACGAGCAGTACTTC.

This chain uses TRBV27 with TRBJ2-1, with 12 nucleotides matching TRBD2. V gave up 5 bases and J gave up 7 bases; unmatched junction bases: 9. The CDR3 is 16 amino acids. Germline-derived CDR1 and CDR2 are MNHEY and SMNVEV (reference sequence). CDR3 protein: CASSGALAGGSNEQFF. CDR3 DNA sequence: TGTGCCAGCAGTGGGGCCCTAGCGGGAGGGAGTAATGAGCAGTTCTTC.

About this clone: A junction end diverges from the germline sequence, so it may reflect a read error. The V call is TRBV11-3, the J call TRBJ2-7; 9 positions match TRBD1. Germline V gene lookup returns CDR1 SGHNT and CDR2 YENEEA. The CDR3 extends over 11 amino acids. CDR3 coding DNA: TGTGCCAGCAGCGGGGACAGGGCGCCCTTCTTC. Its translation: CASSGDRAPFF.

The rearrangement joins TRBV14 to TRBJ2-7, with D hard to call. The CDR3 contains 13 residues. Germline V CDR1 and CDR2: SGHDN, FVKESK. Trimming cost V 1 base and J 2 bases, with 6 bases left between them. CDR3 amino acids: CASSQVGPYEQYF. CDR3 sequence (DNA): TGTGCCAGCAGCCAAGTCGGTCCCTACGAGCAGTACTTC.

This chain joins TRBV9 and TRBJ2-1, with 8 bases fitting TRBD2. Trimming at V came to 2 bases and at J to 2 bases, leaving 6 bases not matched to a gene. This CDR3 spans 16 amino acids. Per the germline V gene, CDR1 is SGDLS and CDR2 is YYNGEE. CDR3 sequence (DNA): TGTGCCAGCAGCGTCGCCATAGCGGGGACCTACAATGAGCAGTTCTTC. Translation gives CASSVAIAGTYNEQFF.